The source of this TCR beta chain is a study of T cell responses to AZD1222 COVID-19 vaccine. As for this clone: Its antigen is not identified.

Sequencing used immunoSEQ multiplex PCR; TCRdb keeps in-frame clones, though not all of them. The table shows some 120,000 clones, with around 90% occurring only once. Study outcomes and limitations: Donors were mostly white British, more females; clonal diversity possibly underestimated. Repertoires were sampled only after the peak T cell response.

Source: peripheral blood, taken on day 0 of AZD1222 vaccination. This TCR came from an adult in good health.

CDR3 loop: CASSPDRVFADTQYF. Written as DNA, the CDR3 is TGTGCCAGCAGCCCTGACAGGGTGTTTGCAGATACGCAGTATTTT. The chain uses TRBV5-6 and TRBJ2-3, with TRBD1 identical over 7 bases. CDR1 and CDR2 from the germline V gene are SGHDT and YYEEEE. J was trimmed by 4 bases and V by 4 bases; bases with no gene match: 9. The CDR3 contains 15 residues.